The source of this TCR beta chain is a study of blood T cell repertoires in COVID-19. In the study overall: COVID-19 samples, acute and convalescent, were from the United States, Italy and Spain.

Losses at the gene ends were 6 bases for V and 0 bases for J; bases not matched to a gene: 0. This CDR3 is 13 amino acids long. CDR1 and CDR2 from the germline V gene are LNHDA and SQIVND (reference sequence). The data were produced by immunoSEQ multiplex PCR, yet TCRdb's version contains in-frame clones alone and is incomplete. The sample records more than 60,000 clones, around 82% being singletons. On this clone itself: This same CDR3 is encoded by further DNA sequences in the sample.

The receptor's source is a man aged 55 to 69 with acute or convalescent COVID-19. This chain joins TRBV19 and TRBJ2-3; 7 bases match TRBD2. The sequenced material came from peripheral blood. CDR3 sequence: CASSGGSTDTQYF. CDR3 sequence (DNA): TGTGCCAGTAGCGGGGGGAGCACAGATACGCAGTATTTT.